The clone carrying this T cell receptor beta chain showed up just a few times. What it binds is not known. Researchers used genomic DNA as the template to profile TCR beta VDJ and CDR3. Via MiXCR, TCRdb re-called the reads, giving one row per CDR3 protein. The table has about 160,000 distinct CDR3 sequences, roughly half seen once. The source of the sample is a study of CD8+CD57+ T cells in acquired aplastic anemia. Turning to the study itself: DNA from sorted CD4+ and CD8+ cells averaged approximately 3.5 ug.

General study points: The number of CD8+ CDR3 sequences shared by patients and controls was fewer than 35.

Sequenced patients had shown CD8+CD57+ cell expansion by flow cytometry. Every patient was diagnosed with severe acquired aplastic anemia. The clonotype comes from a human donor with aplastic anemia. The sequenced sample was sorted CD4+, CD8+, or CD8+CD57+ T cells (not recorded which) from PBMCs.

In DNA, the CDR3 is TGTGCCAGCATCTCGAGGACTCCTCCCTACAATGAGCAGTTCTTC. Translating gives CASISRTPPYNEQFF. The chain links TRBV6-2 or TRBV6-3 to TRBJ2-1; maybe TRBD2 (5 bases). Germline V lookup: CDR1 MNHEY, CDR2 SVGEGT. This CDR3 is built from 15 residues. V gave up 7 bases and J gave up 2 bases, with 15 bases separating them.